This T cell receptor (beta chain) was recorded in a study of blood T cell repertoires in COVID-19. Study background: Material from acute and convalescent COVID-19 was sourced from the United States, Italy and Spain.

Per the original methods: Researchers report that nucleated cell counts were estimated from reference gene primer amplification. Assay used: immunoSEQ multiplex PCR; TCRdb lists only in-frame clones, some missing. V and J calls and clone size come straight from that table; D and trimming were deduced from the DNA. This table has some 300,000 clones, 88% appearing once. Assignments of participants to cohorts depended upon their own reported clinical history. The germline V and J ends were trimmed by 3 bases and 0 bases, with 8 bases remaining between them. Germline values: CDR1 LNHDA, CDR2 SQIVND (reference sequence). CDR3 size: 15 residues.

The sequenced sample consisted of PBMCs or T cells enriched from blood (not recorded which). V and J are TRBV19 and TRBJ2-2; D is uncertain. The origin of this receptor is an older woman in a cohort exposed to, infected with or recovered from COVID-19 (not recorded which). CDR3 sequence (DNA): TGTGCCAGTAGTATTCTCCTCTCGAACACCGGGGAGCTGTTTTTT. Residues: CASSILLSNTGELFF.